The present T cell receptor (beta chain) was sequenced within a study of T-cell memory formation after mild COVID-19. About the research overall: TCR clustering was largely donor specific. Findings of the study overall: Among clones contracting day 15 to 85, CD4/CD8 was balanced, whereas later expanders leaned CD4+. Second-wave clones with a day 37 peak had unconfirmed SARS-CoV-2 specificity.

Germline loops: CDR1 SNHLY, CDR2 FYNNEI. V lost 8 bases and J lost 3, with 13 bases in between. CDR3 size: 13 residues. Regarding this clonotype: Its antigen is unknown.

MiXCR, applied by TCRdb to the 5' RACE reads, yields one record per CDR3 protein. The repertoire holds more than 100,000 distinct CDR3 sequences, with around 6.3% as singletons. The TCR comes from an adult woman who had mild COVID-19 (a few samples of this study predate the infection). Cell type and time point are not known. J is TRBJ2-5 and V is TRBV2; D may be TRBD1 (6 bases). Sequenced sample: PBMCs or a T cell subset sorted from them (not recorded which). The CDR3 sequence: CASGSDRKETQYF. Written as DNA, the CDR3 is TGTGCCAGCGGGTCAGACAGGAAAGAGACCCAGTACTTC.